Shown below are 12 T cell receptor beta chains from a single sample sequenced in a study of response to subunit inactivated influenza vaccine. From the RT-PCR reads, TCRdb called clonotypes with MiXCR, one entry per CDR3 protein. The sample records fewer than 250,000 distinct CDR3 sequences, roughly 14% being singletons. The material was CD8+ T cells sorted from PBMCs, obtained 5 days after vaccination. The receptors here all came from a man aged 50 to 59 who received an inactivated influenza vaccine.

This clonotype has more than one count but fewer than ten. The V and J genes are TRBV5-6 and TRBJ2-1; maybe TRBD2 (6 bases). V was trimmed by 1 base and J by 0 bases, leaving 14 bases between them. The CDR3 is 17 amino acids. Per germline, CDR1 SGHDT and CDR2 YYEEEE. The CDR3 here is CASSLLGDWSSYNEQFF. CDR3 bases: TGTGCCAGCAGCTTGCTTGGGGACTGGAGCTCCTACAATGAGCAGTTCTTC.

J is TRBJ2-7 and V is TRBV11-2; D ambiguous. The V gene's germline CDR1 is SGHAT and CDR2 FQNNGV. This CDR3 is built from 11 residues. The V and J ends lost 4 bases and 4 bases respectively, with 5 bases between them. CDR3 sequence (DNA): TGTGCCAGCAGCTCAATTTACGAGCAGTACTTC. Translated, it gives CASSSIYEQYF. Looking up the rest from reference TRBV11-2 and TRBJ2-7 gives the full variable domain: EAGVAQSPRYKIIEKRQSVAFWCNPISGHATLYWYQQILGQGPKLLIQFQNNGVVDDSQLPKDRFSAERLKGVDSTLKIQPAKLEDSAVYLCASSSIYEQYFGPGTRLTVT.

As to this clonotype: Given the absence of the conserved phenylalanine or tryptophan at the CDR3 end, a read error is likely. The chain recombines TRBV7-8 with TRBJ2-7, with D perhaps given as TRBD1 or TRBD2 (5 bases each). V was trimmed by 8 bases and J by 0 bases, leaving 20 bases between them. This CDR3 is built from 16 residues. Germline CDR1 reads SGHVS; CDR2 reads FQNEAQ. The CDR3 spells CASLLGVKESSYEQYL. The CDR3 nucleotides read TGTGCCAGCCTTTTGGGGGTAAAGGAAAGCTCCTACGAGCAGTACCTC.

This clonotype was seen more than once but under ten times. The V and J genes are TRBV12-3 or TRBV12-4 and TRBJ2-1, with TRBD1 matching over 7 bases. This CDR3 is built from 15 residues. Trimming removed 7 bases from V and 0 bases from J; junction bases left unmatched: 6. This CDR3 reads CASNWWDSSYNEQFF. Here the CDR3 DNA reads TGTGCCAGCAACTGGTGGGACAGCTCCTACAATGAGCAGTTCTTC.

This clonotype was found many times. The rearrangement links TRBV7-9 to TRBJ2-7; possibly TRBD2 for D (6 bases). V lost 11 bases, J lost 0 bases, and 23 bases lay in between. The CDR3 runs to 16 residues. Germline CDR1 SEHNR, CDR2 FQNEAQ (reference sequence). CDR3 DNA sequence: TGTGCCGTTACTCCCTTGGCGCGGACTATCTCCTACGAGCAGTACTTC. Translating gives CAVTPLARTISYEQYF.

This clonotype was recorded at least ten times. The chain combines TRBV7-2 with TRBJ2-7; D tentatively reads TRBD1 or TRBD2 (5 bases each). The CDR3 length is 15 residues. Germline assignment: CDR1 SGHTA and CDR2 FQGNSA. Trimming pared 5 bases from V and 3 bases from J, leaving 17 bases between. CDR3 nucleotide sequence: TGTGCCAGCAGCCCCTGGGCGTCTGGGGGCTACGAGCAGTACTTC. Translation: CASSPWASGGYEQYF.

This clonotype came up a few times. This chain uses TRBV29-1 with TRBJ2-1; TRBD2 matches at 12 bases. CDR1 and CDR2 (germline): SQVTM, ANQGSEA. The CDR3 is 16 residues long. The junction had 13 bases not matched to a gene; V was cut back by 6 bases and J by 7 bases. Here the CDR3 reads CSVKASGGAGRNEQFF. CDR3 sequence (DNA): TGCAGCGTCAAAGCTAGCGGGGGGGCAGGTAGAAATGAGCAGTTCTTC.

This clonotype appeared many times. The V gene is TRBV5-1, the J gene TRBJ2-1, with 11 bases aligning to TRBD1. In germline, CDR1 is SGHRS, CDR2 YFSETQ. This CDR3 region has 17 residues. V was pared by 1 base and J by 4 bases, with 7 bases of the junction left unmatched. CDR3 loop: CASSLLAGQGGYNEQFF. The CDR3 region has the DNA TGCGCCAGCAGCTTGTTAGCGGGACAGGGGGGATACAATGAGCAGTTCTTC.

This clonotype was detected a few times. The chain uses TRBV12-3 or TRBV12-4 and TRBJ2-5, with 10 bases aligning to TRBD2. There are 16 residues in the CDR3. V trimming: 3 bases; J trimming: 5 bases; junction bases outside the gene matches: 9. CDR3 bases: TGTGCCAGCAGTTTTGGGCTAGCGGGAGCTTTGGAGACCCAGTACTTC. This translates into CASSFGLAGALETQYF.

This clonotype was counted only a few times. The V and J genes are TRBV20-1 and TRBJ1-2, with TRBD1 matching over 9 bases. The trim removed 3 bases at V and 4 bases at J, leaving 9 bases unmatched. Per germline, CDR1 DFQATT and CDR2 SNEGSKA (reference sequence). This CDR3 has 15 amino acids. In DNA form, the CDR3 reads TGCAGTGCTAGGCCTCGGGACAGGGCCTCCTATGGCTACACCTTC. Amino acid sequence: CSARPRDRASYGYTF.

CDR3 residues: CASSLQGAGNTIYF. CDR3 sequence (DNA): TGTGCCAGCAGTTTACAGGGCGCTGGAAACACCATATATTTT. The chain employs TRBV7-6 and TRBJ1-3; D perhaps matches TRBD1 (6 bases). The CDR3 runs 14 residues. Looked up from germline, CDR1 is SGHVS and CDR2 is FNYEAQ. The V end lost 6 bases, the J end lost 2 bases, and 11 bases lay between the germline ends.

This chain connects TRBV5-1 to TRBJ2-3; maybe TRBD2 (6 bases). The CDR3 covers 18 residues. Germline V gives CDR1 SGHRS, CDR2 YFSETQ. Trimming left V 0 bases short and J 3 bases short, with 20 bases between. CDR3 sequence (DNA): TGCGCCAGCAGCTTGGACCCCCCAGGGACCCTAGCGACAGATACGCAGTATTTT. This translates into CASSLDPPGTLATDTQYF. The variable domain in full, with the rest retrieved from reference TRBV5-1 and TRBJ2-3, is KAGVTQTPRYLIKTRGQQVTLSCSPISGHRSVSWYQQTPGQGLQFLFEYFSETQRNKGNFPGRFSGRQFSNSRSEMNVSTLELGDSALYLCASSLDPPGTLATDTQYFGPGTRLTVL.